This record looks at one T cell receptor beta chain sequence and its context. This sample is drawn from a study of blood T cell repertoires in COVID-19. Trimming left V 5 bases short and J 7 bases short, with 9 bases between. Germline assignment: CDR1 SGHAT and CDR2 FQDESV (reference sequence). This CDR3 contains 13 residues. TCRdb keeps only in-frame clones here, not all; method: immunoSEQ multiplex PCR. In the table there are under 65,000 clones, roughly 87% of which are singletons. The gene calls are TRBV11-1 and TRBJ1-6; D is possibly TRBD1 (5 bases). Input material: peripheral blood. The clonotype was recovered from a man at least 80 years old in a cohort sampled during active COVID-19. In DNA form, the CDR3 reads TGTGCCAGCAGCCCGACAGTAAATTCACCCCTCCACTTT. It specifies CASSPTVNSPLHF.